This T cell receptor beta chain emerged from a study of shared clonotypes between healthy human individuals. Sequenced by immunoSEQ multiplex PCR; TCRdb stores in-frame clones only, minus some. The repertoire holds some 2,100,000 clones, under 95% seen once, with roughly 1.7% in the top ten. Losses at the gene ends were 5 bases for V and 4 bases for J; bases not matched to a gene: 5. CDR3 size: 16 residues. Germline values: CDR1 MDHEN, CDR2 SYDVKM. Naivety among CD8 cells was defined by CD45RO negativity and positive CCR7 selection, thereby excluding terminally differentiated effector memory CD45RA+ cells.

The TCR was taken from a man younger than 30 in good health. Some clones in this sample may be carry-over from other donors' samples. The sample consisted of naive CD8+ T cells from PBMCs. The chain has TRBV28 and TRBJ2-5; 15 nucleotides align to TRBD2. CDR3: CASSIPGLAGGETQYF. The DNA of the CDR3 is TGTGCCAGCAGTATACCGGGACTAGCGGGAGGAGAGACCCAGTACTTC.